This TCR beta chain originates from a study of T cell responses to AZD1222 COVID-19 vaccine. Study-wide findings and caveats: Donors were mostly white British, more females; clonal diversity possibly underestimated. Sampling captured repertoires only after the peak T cell response. Baseline seropositives among AZD1222 recipients totaled only 5 to 7.

As regards this clone: The antigen remains unidentified.

The germline V gene has CDR1 LGHNA and CDR2 YSLEER. The CDR3 contains 15 residues. Trimming removed 1 base at V and 7 bases at J, with 13 bases between. The protocol was immunoSEQ multiplex PCR, while the TCRdb copy is restricted to in-frame clones and leaves out a portion. The sample has 150,000 to 200,000 clones, approximately 93% seen once. The source was peripheral blood, collected on day 0 of AZD1222 vaccination. This rearrangement joins TRBV4-3 to TRBJ2-2; D is ambiguous. This clonotype was sampled from an adult in good health. CDR3 protein: CASSQVPASHGELFF. CDR3 coding DNA: TGCGCCAGCAGCCAAGTCCCCGCTAGTCACGGGGAGCTGTTTTTT.